This T cell receptor beta chain comes out of a study of PD-L1 blockade in urothelial cancer. Study conclusions and caveats: Larger 3-week expansion of tumor-associated blood clones was seen in durable-benefit patients.

Synthetic spike-ins, TCR analog templates, were added into each PCR. Sequencing used immunoSEQ multiplex PCR; TCRdb keeps in-frame clones, though not all of them. This table holds tens of thousands of clones, roughly 84% found once. The time point is: pretreatment peripheral blood. The study collected 1 to 8 samples per patient, pretreatment and on-treatment. Points on this clone: Its antigen is as yet unknown.

The length of the CDR3 is 12 residues. CDR1 is WSHSY, CDR2 SAAADI, per germline. Deletions cut 3 bases from V and 5 bases from J, with 5 bases between. The source is a woman aged 70-85 years with urothelial cancer. Sequenced material: PBMCs, taken around atezolizumab (anti-PD-L1) treatment. V and J are TRBV10-2 and TRBJ1-5; D is uncertain. The CDR3 nucleotides read TGCGCCAGCAGTGACCCCGATCAGCCCCAGCATTTT. This codes for CASSDPDQPQHF.